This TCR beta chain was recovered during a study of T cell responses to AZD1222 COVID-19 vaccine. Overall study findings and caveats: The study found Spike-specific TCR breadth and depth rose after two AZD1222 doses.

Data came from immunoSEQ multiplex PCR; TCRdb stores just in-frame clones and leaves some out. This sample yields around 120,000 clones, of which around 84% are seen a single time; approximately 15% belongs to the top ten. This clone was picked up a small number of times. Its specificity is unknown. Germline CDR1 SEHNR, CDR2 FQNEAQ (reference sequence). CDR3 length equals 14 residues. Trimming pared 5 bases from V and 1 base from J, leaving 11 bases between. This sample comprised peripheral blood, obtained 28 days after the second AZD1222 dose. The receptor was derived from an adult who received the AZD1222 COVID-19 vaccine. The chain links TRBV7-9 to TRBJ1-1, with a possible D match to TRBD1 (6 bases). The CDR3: CASSLGHPNTEAFF. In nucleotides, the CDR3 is TGTGCCAGCAGCCTGGGACACCCGAACACTGAAGCTTTCTTT.